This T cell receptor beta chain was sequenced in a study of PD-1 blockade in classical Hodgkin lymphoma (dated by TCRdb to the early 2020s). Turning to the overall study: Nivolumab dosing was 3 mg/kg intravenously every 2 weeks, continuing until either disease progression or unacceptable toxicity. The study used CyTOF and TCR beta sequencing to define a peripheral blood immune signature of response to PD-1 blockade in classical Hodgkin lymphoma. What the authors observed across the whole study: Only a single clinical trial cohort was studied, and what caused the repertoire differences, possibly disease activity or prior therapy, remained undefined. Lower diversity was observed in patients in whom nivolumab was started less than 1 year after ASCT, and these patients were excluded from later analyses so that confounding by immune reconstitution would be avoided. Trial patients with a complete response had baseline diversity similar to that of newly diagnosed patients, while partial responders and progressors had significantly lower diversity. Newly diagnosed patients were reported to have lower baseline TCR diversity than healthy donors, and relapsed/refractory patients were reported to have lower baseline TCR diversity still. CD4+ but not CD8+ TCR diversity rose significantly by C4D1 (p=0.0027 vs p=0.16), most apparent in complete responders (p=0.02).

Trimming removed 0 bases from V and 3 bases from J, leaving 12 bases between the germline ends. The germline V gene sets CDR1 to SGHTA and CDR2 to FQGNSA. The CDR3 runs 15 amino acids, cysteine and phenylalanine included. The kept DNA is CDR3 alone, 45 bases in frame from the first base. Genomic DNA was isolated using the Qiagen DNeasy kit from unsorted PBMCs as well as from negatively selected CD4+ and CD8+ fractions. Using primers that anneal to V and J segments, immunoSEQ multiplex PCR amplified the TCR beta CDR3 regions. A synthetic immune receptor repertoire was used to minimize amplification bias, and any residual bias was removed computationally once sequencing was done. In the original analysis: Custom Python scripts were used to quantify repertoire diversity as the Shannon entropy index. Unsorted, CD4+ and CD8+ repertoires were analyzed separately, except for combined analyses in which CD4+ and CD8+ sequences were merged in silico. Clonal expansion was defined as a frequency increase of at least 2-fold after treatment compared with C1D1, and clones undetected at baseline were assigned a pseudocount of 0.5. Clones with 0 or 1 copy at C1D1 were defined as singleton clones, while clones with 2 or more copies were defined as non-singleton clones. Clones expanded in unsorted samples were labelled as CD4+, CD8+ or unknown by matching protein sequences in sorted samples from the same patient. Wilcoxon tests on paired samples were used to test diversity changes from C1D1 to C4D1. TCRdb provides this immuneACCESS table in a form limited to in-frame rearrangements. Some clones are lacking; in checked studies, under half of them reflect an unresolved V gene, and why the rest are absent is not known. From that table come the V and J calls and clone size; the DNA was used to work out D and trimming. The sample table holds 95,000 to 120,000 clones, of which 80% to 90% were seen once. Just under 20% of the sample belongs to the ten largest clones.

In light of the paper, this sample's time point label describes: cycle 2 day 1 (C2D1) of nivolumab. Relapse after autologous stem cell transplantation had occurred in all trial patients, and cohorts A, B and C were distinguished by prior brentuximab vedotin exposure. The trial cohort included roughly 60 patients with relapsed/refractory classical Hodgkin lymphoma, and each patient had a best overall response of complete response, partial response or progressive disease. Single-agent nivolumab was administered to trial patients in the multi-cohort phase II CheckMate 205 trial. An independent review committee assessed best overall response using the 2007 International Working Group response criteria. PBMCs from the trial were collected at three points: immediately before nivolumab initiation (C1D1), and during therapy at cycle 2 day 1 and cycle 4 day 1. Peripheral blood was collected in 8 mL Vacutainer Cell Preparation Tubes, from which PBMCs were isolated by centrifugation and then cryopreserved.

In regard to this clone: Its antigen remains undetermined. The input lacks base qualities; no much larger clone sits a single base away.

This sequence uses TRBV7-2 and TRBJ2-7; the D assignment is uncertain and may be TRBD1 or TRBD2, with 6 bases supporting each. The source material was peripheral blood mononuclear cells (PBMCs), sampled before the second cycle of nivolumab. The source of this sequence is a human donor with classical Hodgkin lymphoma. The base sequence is TGTGCCAGCAGCTTAGCGCAACAGGGAGGCTACGAGCAGTACTTC. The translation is CASSLAQQGGYEQYF.